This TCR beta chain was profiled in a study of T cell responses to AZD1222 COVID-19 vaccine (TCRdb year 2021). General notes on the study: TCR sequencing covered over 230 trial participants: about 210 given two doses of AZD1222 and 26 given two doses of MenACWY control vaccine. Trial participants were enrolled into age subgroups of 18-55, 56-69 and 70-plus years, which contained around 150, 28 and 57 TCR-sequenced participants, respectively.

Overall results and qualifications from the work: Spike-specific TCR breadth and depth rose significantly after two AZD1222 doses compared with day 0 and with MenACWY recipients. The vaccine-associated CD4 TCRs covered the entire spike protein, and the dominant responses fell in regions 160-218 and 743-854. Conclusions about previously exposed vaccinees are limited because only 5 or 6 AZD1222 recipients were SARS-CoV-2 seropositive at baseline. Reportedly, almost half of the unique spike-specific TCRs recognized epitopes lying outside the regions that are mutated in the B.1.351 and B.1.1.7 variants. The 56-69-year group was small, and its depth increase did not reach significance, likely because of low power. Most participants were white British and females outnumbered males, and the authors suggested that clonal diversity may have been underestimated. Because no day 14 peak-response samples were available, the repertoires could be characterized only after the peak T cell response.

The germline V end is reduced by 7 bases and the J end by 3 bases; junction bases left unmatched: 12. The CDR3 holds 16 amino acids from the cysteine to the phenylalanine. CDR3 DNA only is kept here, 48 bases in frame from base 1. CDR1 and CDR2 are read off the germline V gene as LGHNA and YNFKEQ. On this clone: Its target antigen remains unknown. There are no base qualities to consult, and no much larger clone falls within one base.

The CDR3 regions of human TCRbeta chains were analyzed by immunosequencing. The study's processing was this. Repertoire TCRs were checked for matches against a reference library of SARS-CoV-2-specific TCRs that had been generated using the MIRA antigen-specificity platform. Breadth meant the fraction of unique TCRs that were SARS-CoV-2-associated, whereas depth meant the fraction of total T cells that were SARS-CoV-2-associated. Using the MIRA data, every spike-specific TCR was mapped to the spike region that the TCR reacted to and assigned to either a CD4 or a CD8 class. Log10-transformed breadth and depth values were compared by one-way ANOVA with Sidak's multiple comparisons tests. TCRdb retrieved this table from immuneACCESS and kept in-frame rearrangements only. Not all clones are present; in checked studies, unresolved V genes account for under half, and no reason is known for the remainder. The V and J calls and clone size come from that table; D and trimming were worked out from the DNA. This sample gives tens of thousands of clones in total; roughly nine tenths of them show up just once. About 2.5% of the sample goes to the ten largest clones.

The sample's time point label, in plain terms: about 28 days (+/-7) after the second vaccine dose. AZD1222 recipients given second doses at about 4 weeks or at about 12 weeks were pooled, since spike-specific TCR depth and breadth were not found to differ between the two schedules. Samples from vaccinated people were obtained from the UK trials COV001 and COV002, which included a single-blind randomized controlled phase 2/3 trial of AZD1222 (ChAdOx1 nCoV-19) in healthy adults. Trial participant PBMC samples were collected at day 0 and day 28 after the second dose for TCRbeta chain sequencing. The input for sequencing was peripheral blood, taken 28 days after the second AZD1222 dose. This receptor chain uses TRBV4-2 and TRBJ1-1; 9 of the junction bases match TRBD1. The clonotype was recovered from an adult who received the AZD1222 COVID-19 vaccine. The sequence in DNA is TGTGCCAGCACTTCAAGGGGGGGACAGGGAGACACTGAAGCTTTCTTT. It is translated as CASTSRGGQGDTEAFF.